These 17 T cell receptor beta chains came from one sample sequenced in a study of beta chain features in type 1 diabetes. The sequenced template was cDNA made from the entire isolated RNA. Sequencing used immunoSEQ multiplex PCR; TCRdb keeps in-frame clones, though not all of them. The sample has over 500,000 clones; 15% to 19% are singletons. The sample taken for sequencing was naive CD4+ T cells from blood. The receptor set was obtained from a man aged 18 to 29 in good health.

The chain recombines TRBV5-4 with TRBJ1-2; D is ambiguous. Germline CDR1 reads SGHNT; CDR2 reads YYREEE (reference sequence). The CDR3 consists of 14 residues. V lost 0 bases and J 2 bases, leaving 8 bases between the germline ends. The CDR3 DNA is TGTGCCAGCAGCTTGGGGCGTGAGAACTATGGCTACACCTTC. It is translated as CASSLGRENYGYTF. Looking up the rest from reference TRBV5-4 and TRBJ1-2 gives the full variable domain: ETGVTQSPTHLIKTRGQQVTLRCSSQSGHNTVSWYQQALGQGPQFIFQYYREEENGRGNFPPRFSGLQFPNYSSELNVNALELDDSALYLCASSLGRENYGYTFGSGTRLTVV.

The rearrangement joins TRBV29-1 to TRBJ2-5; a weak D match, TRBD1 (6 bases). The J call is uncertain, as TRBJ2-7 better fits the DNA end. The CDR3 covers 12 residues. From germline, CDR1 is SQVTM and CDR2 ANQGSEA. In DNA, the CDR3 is TGCAGCGTTGGACAGGTGCCCTACGAGCAGTACTTC. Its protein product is CSVGQVPYEQYF.

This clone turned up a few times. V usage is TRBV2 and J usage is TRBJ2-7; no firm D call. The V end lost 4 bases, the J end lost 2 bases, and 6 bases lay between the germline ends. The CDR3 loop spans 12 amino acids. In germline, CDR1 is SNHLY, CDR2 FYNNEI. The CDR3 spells CASSAGAYEQYF. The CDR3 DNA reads TGTGCCAGCAGTGCCGGAGCCTACGAGCAGTACTTC.

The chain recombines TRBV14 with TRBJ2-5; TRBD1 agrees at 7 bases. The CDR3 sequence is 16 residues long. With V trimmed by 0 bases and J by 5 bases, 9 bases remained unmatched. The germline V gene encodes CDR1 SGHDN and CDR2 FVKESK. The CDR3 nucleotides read TGTGCCAGCAGCCAAGAAGGGGGCAGGCAGCGGGAGACCCAGTACTTC. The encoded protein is CASSQEGGRQRETQYF.

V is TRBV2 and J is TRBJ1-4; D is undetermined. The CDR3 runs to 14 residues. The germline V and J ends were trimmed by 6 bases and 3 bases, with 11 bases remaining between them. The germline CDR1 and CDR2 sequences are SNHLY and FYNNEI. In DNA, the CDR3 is TGTGCCAGCAGCGGTACAATAGCTAATGAAAAACTGTTTTTT. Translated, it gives CASSGTIANEKLFF. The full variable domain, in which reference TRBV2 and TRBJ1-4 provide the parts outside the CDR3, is EPEVTQTPSHQVTQMGQEVILRCVPISNHLYFYWYRQILGQKVEFLVSFYNNEISEKSEIFDDQFSVERPDGSNFTLKIRSTKLEDSAMYFCASSGTIANEKLFFGSGTQLSVL.

CDR3 region: CASSLGQSGPDTQYF. The DNA of the CDR3 is TGTGCCAGCAGCTTAGGTCAGAGCGGGCCAGATACGCAGTATTTT. This sequence joins TRBV7-9 and TRBJ2-3, with D perhaps matching TRBD2 (6 bases). V was trimmed by 1 base and J by 4 bases, leaving 12 bases between them. Germline V gene data show CDR1 as SEHNR and CDR2 as FQNEAQ (reference sequence). The CDR3 contains 15 residues.

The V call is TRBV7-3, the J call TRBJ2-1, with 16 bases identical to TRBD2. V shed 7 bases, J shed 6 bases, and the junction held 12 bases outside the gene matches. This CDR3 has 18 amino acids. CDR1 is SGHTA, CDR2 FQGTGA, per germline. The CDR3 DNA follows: TGTGCCAGCACGCACCGAGGGACTAGCGGGGGGGCCCGCAATGAGCAGTTCTTC. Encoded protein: CASTHRGTSGGARNEQFF.

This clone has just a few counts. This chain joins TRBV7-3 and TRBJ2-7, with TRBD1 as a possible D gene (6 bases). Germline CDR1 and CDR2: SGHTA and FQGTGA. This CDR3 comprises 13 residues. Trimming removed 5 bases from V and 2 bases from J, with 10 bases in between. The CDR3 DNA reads TGTGCCAGCAGCCAGGCAGGGGCCTACGAGCAGTACTTC. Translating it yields CASSQAGAYEQYF.

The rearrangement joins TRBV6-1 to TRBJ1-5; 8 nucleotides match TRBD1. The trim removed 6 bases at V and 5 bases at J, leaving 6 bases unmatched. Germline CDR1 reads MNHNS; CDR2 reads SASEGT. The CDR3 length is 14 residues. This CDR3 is CASSPTGGDQPQHF. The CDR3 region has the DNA TGTGCCAGCAGCCCCACAGGGGGAGATCAGCCCCAGCATTTT.

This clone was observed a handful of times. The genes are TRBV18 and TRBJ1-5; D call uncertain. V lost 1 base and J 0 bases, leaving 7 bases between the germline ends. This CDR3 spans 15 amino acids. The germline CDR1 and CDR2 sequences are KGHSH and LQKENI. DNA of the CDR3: TGTGCCAGCTCACCACTGCCAGATAGCAATCAGCCCCAGCATTTT. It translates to CASSPLPDSNQPQHF.

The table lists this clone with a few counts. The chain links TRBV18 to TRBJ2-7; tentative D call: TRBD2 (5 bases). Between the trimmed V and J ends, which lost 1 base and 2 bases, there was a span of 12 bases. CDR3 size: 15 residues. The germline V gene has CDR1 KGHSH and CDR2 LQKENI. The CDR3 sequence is CASSPQAAGPYEQYF. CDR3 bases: TGTGCCAGCTCACCACAGGCTGCGGGCCCCTACGAGCAGTACTTC.

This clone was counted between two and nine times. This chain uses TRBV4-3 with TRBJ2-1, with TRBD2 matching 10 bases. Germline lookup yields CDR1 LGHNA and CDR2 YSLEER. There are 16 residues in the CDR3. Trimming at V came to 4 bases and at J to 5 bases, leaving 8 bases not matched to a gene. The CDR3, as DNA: TGCGCCAGCAGCCGACCCGGGACTAGCGTGAACAATGAGCAGTTCTTC. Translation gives CASSRPGTSVNNEQFF.

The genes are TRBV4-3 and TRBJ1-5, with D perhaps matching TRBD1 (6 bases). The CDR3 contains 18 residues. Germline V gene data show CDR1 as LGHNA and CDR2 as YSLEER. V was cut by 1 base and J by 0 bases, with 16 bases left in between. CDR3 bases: TGCGCCAGCAGCCAAGCGCCCCCGAGGGGGGGTAGCAATCAGCCCCAGCATTTT. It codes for CASSQAPPRGGSNQPQHF.

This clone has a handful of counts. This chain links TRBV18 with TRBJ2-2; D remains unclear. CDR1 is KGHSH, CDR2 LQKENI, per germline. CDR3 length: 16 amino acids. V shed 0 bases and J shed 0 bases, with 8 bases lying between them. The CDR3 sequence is CASSPPGRPNTGELFF. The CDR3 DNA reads TGTGCCAGCTCACCACCCGGACGCCCGAACACCGGGGAGCTGTTTTTT.

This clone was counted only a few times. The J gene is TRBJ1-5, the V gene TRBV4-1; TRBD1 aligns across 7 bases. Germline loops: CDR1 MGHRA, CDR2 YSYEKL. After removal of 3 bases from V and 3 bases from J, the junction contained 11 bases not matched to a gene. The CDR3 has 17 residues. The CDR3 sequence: CASSHPSGQRINQPQHF. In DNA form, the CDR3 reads TGCGCCAGCAGCCATCCCTCGGGACAGAGAATCAATCAGCCCCAGCATTTT.

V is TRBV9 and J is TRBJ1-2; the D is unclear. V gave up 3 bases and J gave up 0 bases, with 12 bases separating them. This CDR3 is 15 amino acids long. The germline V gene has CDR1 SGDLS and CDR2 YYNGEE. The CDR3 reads CASSARGDSNYGYTF. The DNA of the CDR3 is TGTGCCAGCAGCGCACGTGGGGATTCTAACTATGGCTACACCTTC.

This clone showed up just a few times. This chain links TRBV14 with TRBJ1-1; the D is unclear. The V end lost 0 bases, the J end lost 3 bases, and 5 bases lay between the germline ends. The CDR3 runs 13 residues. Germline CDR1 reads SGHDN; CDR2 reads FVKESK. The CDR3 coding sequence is TGTGCCAGCAGCCAAGACAGGCACACTGAAGCTTTCTTT. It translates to CASSQDRHTEAFF.